This T cell receptor (beta chain) was recorded in a study of T cells in Graves' hyperthyroidism and ophthalmopathy (dated by TCRdb to between 2018 and 2021). As for the study more broadly: Peripheral blood samples were taken at initial diagnosis, before any treatment was given. TCR V-J signatures able to tell the groups apart were searched for in a discovery cohort of 90 to 100 patients, of whom 40 to 45 had Graves' ophthalmopathy and roughly 58 had stable Graves' hyperthyroidism. Prospective prediction of ophthalmopathy was tested in an independent validation cohort consisting of roughly 20 hyperthyroidism patients and about 17 patients who later progressed to ophthalmopathy. The roughly 91 discovery patients were randomly divided into training and test sets at a 7:3 ratio. The study also compared thyroid tissue and blood T-cell repertoires from about six Graves' hyperthyroidism patients. After sampling, hyperthyroidism patients received methimazole starting at 30 mg daily, and ophthalmopathy patients received high-dose intravenous methylprednisolone. According to the paper, TCR Vbeta CDR3 sequencing was carried out on approximately 140 peripheral blood samples, which came from 40 to 45 ophthalmopathy, some 73 hyperthyroidism and about 17 progressor patients. Study-level results and caveats: In validation, the model predicted progression to ophthalmopathy with approximately 69% sensitivity and 72% to 85% specificity, a median of approximately 6.7 months before onset. A 13 V-J signature model separated ophthalmopathy from stable hyperthyroidism, with 87.88% sensitivity and about 81% specificity in cross-validation and 80%/75% in testing. Most expanded thyroid clonotypes (frequency above 0.001) were also found in blood, which suggests that blood repertoires may mirror thyroid immune responses. Sample size was not statistically predetermined, and blinding of investigators to group allocation was not performed.

TCR beta CDR3 regions were amplified from RNA transcripts. For the first round of RT-PCR on the TCR CDR3, the HTBI primer set was used together with the Qiagen OneStep RT-PCR kit. Libraries were constructed in a second round of multiplex PCR, after which size selection and purification were carried out. Libraries were sequenced paired-end with 100 bp reads on an Illumina HiSeq2000. The original pipeline was this. SOAPnuke was used to process the raw data, removing reads that contained adapters or uncalled bases, had a mean Phred below 15, or lacked an exact match to the constant primer or identifier. COPE v1.2.5 was used to merge high-quality paired reads, and clonotypes were defined as unique nucleotide sequences. Clonotypes were aligned to IMGT TRBV, TRBD and TRBJ reference segments using MiTCR v1.1. Analysis was restricted to V-J combinations with a frequency above 0.0001, which covered 99.2% of repertoires. A TCS score was defined as the ratio between F50 (clonal expansion) and ExV (chaos), using BLOSUM62-based TCRdist between CDR3 peptides within each V-J. Welch's t-statistics and random forest reduced 500 to 550 V-J features to about 12, which were used in a naive Bayes classifier (R e1071). TCRdb cleaned the public reads at Q25 with fastp, built clones with MiXCR and kept in-frame beta chains. Rows merge per CDR3 protein into single entries with the most common DNA and genes. The authors' filters were not applied to this entry. Recorded for this sample are around 290,000 distinct CDR3 sequences; approximately 13% of them occurred a single time. The ten largest clonotypes hold approximately 7.9% of the sample.

Stable Graves' hyperthyroidism was defined as the absence of progression to ophthalmopathy over 18 months of follow-up. The hyperthyroidism patients were between 18 and 65 years old and newly diagnosed, with a disease duration of less than 2 months. The study excluded patients with uncontrolled infections, other autoimmune diseases, pregnancy or lactation. Clinical symptoms, serum thyroxine and TRAb, thyroid ultrasound, and orbital computed tomography formed the basis for the diagnoses. Ficoll-Paque density gradient centrifugation was used to isolate PBMCs from 9.5 to 10 ml of fresh peripheral blood. Total RNA was extracted with Trizol reagent, and quality was checked on an Agilent 2100 Bioanalyzer. Based on the germline V gene, the CDR1 and CDR2 sequences are KGHSH and LQKENI. Reading from cysteine to phenylalanine, the CDR3 counts 15 amino acids. The kept DNA is CDR3 alone, 45 bases in frame from the first base. V is cut back by 3 bases and J by 3 bases, with 4 bases in the junction unmatched.

Many counts were recorded for this clonotype. The antigen it recognizes is unknown. Base qualities are missing; no much larger clone stands one base away. The sequenced sample was blood. This chain joins TRBV18 to TRBJ1-5; the central 8 bases match TRBD1. The sequence derives from a woman between 40 and 50 years old with Graves' hyperthyroidism. The CDR3 reads CASSPGTGSNQPQHF. The nucleotide sequence is given as TGTGCCAGCTCACCTGGGACAGGTTCCAATCAGCCCCAGCATTTT.